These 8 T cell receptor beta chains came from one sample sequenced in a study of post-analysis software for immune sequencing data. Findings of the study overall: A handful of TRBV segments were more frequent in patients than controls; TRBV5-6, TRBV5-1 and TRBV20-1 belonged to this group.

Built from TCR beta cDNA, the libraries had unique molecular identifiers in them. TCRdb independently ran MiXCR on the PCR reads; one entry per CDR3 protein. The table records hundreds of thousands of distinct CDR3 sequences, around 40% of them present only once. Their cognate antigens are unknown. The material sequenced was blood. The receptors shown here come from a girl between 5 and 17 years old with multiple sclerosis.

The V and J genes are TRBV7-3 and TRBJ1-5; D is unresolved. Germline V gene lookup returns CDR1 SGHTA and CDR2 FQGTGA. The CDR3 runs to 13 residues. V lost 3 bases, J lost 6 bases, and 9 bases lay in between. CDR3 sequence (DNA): TGTGCCAGCAGCTTCGGACTGGGTCAGCCCCAGCATTTT. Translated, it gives CASSFGLGQPQHF.

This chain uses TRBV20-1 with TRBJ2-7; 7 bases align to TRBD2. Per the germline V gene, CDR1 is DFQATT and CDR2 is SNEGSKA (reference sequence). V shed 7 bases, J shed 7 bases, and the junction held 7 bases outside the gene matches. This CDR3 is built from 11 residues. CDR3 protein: CSGGGRREQYF. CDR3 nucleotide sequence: TGCAGTGGGGGCGGGAGACGTGAGCAGTACTTC.

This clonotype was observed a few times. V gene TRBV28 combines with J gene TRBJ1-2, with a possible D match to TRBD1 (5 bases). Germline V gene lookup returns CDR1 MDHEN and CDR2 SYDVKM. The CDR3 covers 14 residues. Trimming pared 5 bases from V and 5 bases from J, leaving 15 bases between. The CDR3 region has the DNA TGTGCCAGCAGTGACGGGACGGAGAGTTATGGCTACACCTTC. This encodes CASSDGTESYGYTF.

For the CDR3, the DNA is TGCGCCAGCAGCTGGGGGACGTTAACTAACTATGGCTACACCTTC. It is translated as CASSWGTLTNYGYTF. The chain has TRBV5-1 and TRBJ1-2, with D maybe TRBD1 (5 bases). Trimming took 3 bases from V and 0 from J, leaving 12 bases between them. In germline, CDR1 is SGHRS, CDR2 YFSETQ. The CDR3 runs to 15 residues.

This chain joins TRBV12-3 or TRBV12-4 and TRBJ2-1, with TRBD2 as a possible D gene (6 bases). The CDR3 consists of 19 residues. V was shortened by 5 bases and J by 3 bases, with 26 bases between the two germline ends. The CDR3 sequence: CASSQKIRAAGTIYNEQFF. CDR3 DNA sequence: TGTGCCAGCAGTCAAAAGATCAGGGCGGCGGGAACAATCTACAATGAGCAGTTCTTC.

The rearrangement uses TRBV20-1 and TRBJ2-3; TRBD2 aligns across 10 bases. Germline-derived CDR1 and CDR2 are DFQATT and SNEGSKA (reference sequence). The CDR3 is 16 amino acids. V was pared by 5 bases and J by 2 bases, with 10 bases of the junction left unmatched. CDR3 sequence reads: CSAGRTSGTLTDTQYF. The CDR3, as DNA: TGCAGTGCTGGAAGGACTAGCGGAACCCTCACAGATACGCAGTATTTT.

The CDR3 bases are TGCAGTGCTACCCCTAGCGGGAGGGCCGGCGGCACAGATACGCAGTATTTT. Its protein is CSATPSGRAGGTDTQYF. V usage is TRBV20-1 and J usage is TRBJ2-3; the match to TRBD2 covers 12 bases. The CDR3 has 17 residues. V dropped 4 bases and J dropped 1; count of bases not matched to a gene: 9. CDR1 and CDR2 (germline): DFQATT, SNEGSKA (reference sequence).

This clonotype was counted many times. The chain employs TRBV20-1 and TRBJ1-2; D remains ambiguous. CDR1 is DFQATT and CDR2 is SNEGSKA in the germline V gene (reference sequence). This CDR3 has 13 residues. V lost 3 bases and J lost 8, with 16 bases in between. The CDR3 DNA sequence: TGCAGTGCTAGCGGTCAGCTCGGCGAGGGCTACACCTTC. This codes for CSASGQLGEGYTF.